These 23 T cell receptor beta chains were all obtained from the same sample, sequenced in a study of T cell responses to AZD1222 COVID-19 vaccine. Method: immunoSEQ multiplex PCR; TCRdb's copy keeps in-frame clones and lacks some. The top ten clones hold approximately 3.1% of a sample with about 120,000 clones, 75% to 90% of them seen once. The sample was peripheral blood, taken on day 0 of AZD1222 vaccination. The receptor set was obtained from an adult in good health.

The chain uses TRBV6-5 and TRBJ2-2; TRBD1 aligns across 7 bases. V was clipped by 5 bases and J by 8 bases; unmatched bases: 2. CDR3 length: 12 amino acids. Germline V CDR1 and CDR2: MNHEY, SVGAGI. The CDR3 region has the DNA TGTGCCAGCAGTATCAGGGGGGGGGAGCTGTTTTTT. Protein product: CASSIRGGELFF.

V and J are TRBV28 and TRBJ1-6; D remains unclear. Germline lookup yields CDR1 MDHEN and CDR2 SYDVKM. CDR3 length: 15 residues. The V and J ends lost 1 base and 14 bases respectively, with 18 bases between them. The CDR3 sequence is CASSLSTDGPKTLHF. In DNA form, the CDR3 reads TGTGCCAGCAGTTTATCGACGGACGGCCCAAAGACCCTCCACTTT.

The chain recombines TRBV15 with TRBJ1-1; 7 nucleotides agree with TRBD1. V lost 4 bases to trimming and J lost 4 bases; unmatched junction nucleotides: 9. This CDR3 is built from 15 residues. Per the germline V gene, CDR1 is LNHNV and CDR2 is YYDKDF (reference sequence). In DNA, the CDR3 is TGTGCCACCAGCACGCGGACAGGATTAATCACTGAAGCTTTCTTT. Residues: CATSTRTGLITEAFF.

The chain has TRBV9 and TRBJ2-3; tentative D call: TRBD2 (6 bases). The germline gives CDR1 SGDLS, CDR2 YYNGEE. Trimming took 0 bases from V and 3 from J, leaving 14 bases between them. The CDR3 contains 16 residues. The CDR3 DNA reads as TGTGCCAGCAGCGTAGGCAAAGGTGGGGGGACAGATACGCAGTATTTT. Its translation is CASSVGKGGGTDTQYF.

The CDR3 DNA follows: TGTGCCATCAGACAATTTGGGGATGAGCAGTTCTTC. It is translated as CAIRQFGDEQFF. V gene TRBV10-3 combines with J gene TRBJ2-1; D unresolved. V was shortened by 6 bases and J by 8 bases, with 11 bases between the two germline ends. This CDR3 has 12 amino acids. Germline V gene sequence: CDR1 ENHRY, CDR2 SYGVKD.

The chain carries TRBV15 and TRBJ1-6; D gene ambiguous. V lost 6 bases and J 4 bases, leaving 13 bases between the germline ends. Germline V lookup: CDR1 LNHNV, CDR2 YYDKDF (reference sequence). CDR3 length: 15 amino acids. Here the CDR3 reads CATRAPGLYNSPLHF. DNA for the CDR3: TGTGCCACCAGAGCCCCGGGTCTTTATAATTCACCCCTCCACTTT.

The chain is built from TRBV5-1 and TRBJ1-1; D gene ambiguous. The V gene's germline CDR1 is SGHRS and CDR2 YFSETQ. This CDR3 has 14 residues. V lost 4 bases, J lost 1 base, and 11 bases lay in between. For the CDR3, the DNA is TGCGCCAGCAGCACCTGGGCCCCGAACACTGAAGCTTTCTTT. Its protein product is CASSTWAPNTEAFF.

This rearrangement joins TRBV5-1 to TRBJ2-1, with a tentative D call TRBD1 (6 bases). The V and J ends lost 4 bases and 7 bases respectively, with 18 bases between them. Germline V lookup: CDR1 SGHRS, CDR2 YFSETQ. The length of the CDR3 is 15 residues. This CDR3 reads CASSPKDSFGNEQFF. The CDR3 coding sequence is TGCGCCAGCAGCCCAAAGGACAGCTTCGGGAATGAGCAGTTCTTC. Variable domain in full (rest from reference TRBV5-1 and TRBJ2-1): KAGVTQTPRYLIKTRGQQVTLSCSPISGHRSVSWYQQTPGQGLQFLFEYFSETQRNKGNFPGRFSGRQFSNSRSEMNVSTLELGDSALYLCASSPKDSFGNEQFFGPGTRLTVL.

J is TRBJ2-1 and V is TRBV2, with 13 bases that match TRBD2. The CDR3 contains 14 residues. CDR1 is SNHLY and CDR2 is FYNNEI in the germline V gene. J gave up 7 bases and V 5 bases, and 2 bases lay outside the gene matches. The CDR3 here is CASSLGLAGNEQFF. The CDR3 DNA is TGTGCCAGCAGTCTGGGACTAGCGGGGAATGAGCAGTTCTTC. Using reference TRBV2 and TRBJ2-1 for the parts outside the CDR3, the full variable domain is EPEVTQTPSHQVTQMGQEVILRCVPISNHLYFYWYRQILGQKVEFLVSFYNNEISEKSEIFDDQFSVERPDGSNFTLKIRSTKLEDSAMYFCASSLGLAGNEQFFGPGTRLTVL.

A single count supports this clone. This chain links TRBV7-8 with TRBJ2-7, with D hard to call. The CDR3 spans 14 residues. With 1 base removed from V and 4 bases from J, the gap between germline ends came to 11 bases. Germline V CDR1 and CDR2: SGHVS, FQNEAQ. The DNA of the CDR3 is TGTGCCAGCAGCTTAGACCCAAATGGATACGAGCAGTACTTC. It is translated as CASSLDPNGYEQYF.

V usage is TRBV28 and J usage is TRBJ1-5; D gene uncertain. Germline V gives CDR1 MDHEN, CDR2 SYDVKM. This CDR3 spans 13 amino acids. Trimming cost V 5 bases and J 6 bases, with 11 bases left between them. CDR3 bases: TGTGCCAGCAGTCCCCCCCCGGGTCAGCCCCAGCATTTT. Translating it yields CASSPPPGQPQHF.

The chain employs TRBV7-2 and TRBJ1-4; tentatively, D is TRBD1 (6 bases). Germline V CDR1 and CDR2: SGHTA, FQGNSA. CDR3 size: 14 residues. V was shortened by 1 base and J by 8 bases, with 11 bases between the two germline ends. The CDR3 reads CASSLEGGKEKLFF. The CDR3 DNA follows: TGTGCCAGCAGCTTAGAAGGGGGAAAAGAAAAACTGTTTTTT.

This clone was seen a few times. For the CDR3, the DNA is TGCGCCAGCAGTCAATCGGGAGCCAGTTCCGAGCAGTACTTC. Translation: CASSQSGASSEQYF. This chain uses TRBV23-1 with TRBJ2-7, with D tentatively TRBD2 (5 bases). TRBV23-1 is an ORF, and what it does is uncertain. This CDR3 region has 14 residues. Trimming took 0 bases from V and 6 from J, leaving 12 bases between them.

The chain carries TRBV20-1 and TRBJ1-5; D perhaps matches TRBD1 (6 bases). The germline V gene has CDR1 DFQATT and CDR2 SNEGSKA (reference sequence). Trimming stripped 5 bases from V and 9 bases from J, with 11 bases between. The CDR3 totals 11 residues. The CDR3, as DNA: TGCAGTGCTTTCGCGACAGGGCCCCAGCATTTT. As protein: CSAFATGPQHF.

V is TRBV27 and J is TRBJ2-2, with TRBD1 as a possible D gene (5 bases). The CDR3 totals 14 residues. The ends were cut back, 5 bases at V and 4 bases at J, with 11 bases in the middle. From germline, CDR1 is MNHEY and CDR2 SMNVEV (reference sequence). The CDR3 reads CASSRQGGTGELFF. In DNA form, the CDR3 reads TGTGCCAGCAGTCGTCAGGGTGGCACCGGGGAGCTGTTTTTT.

The J gene is TRBJ2-7, the V gene TRBV4-3; 9 bases map to TRBD2. The germline V gene encodes CDR1 LGHNA and CDR2 YSLEER. The length of the CDR3 is 15 residues. V trimming: 0 bases; J trimming: 4 bases; junction bases outside the gene matches: 4. The DNA for the CDR3 is TGCGCCAGCAGCCAAGAATTTGCGGGAGGGTACGAGCAGTACTTC. Its translation: CASSQEFAGGYEQYF.

This chain joins TRBV27 and TRBJ2-7; D unresolved. Germline CDR1 is MNHEY and CDR2 is SMNVEV (reference sequence). The CDR3 covers 14 residues. Trimming took off 6 bases at V and 3 bases at J, with 15 bases between the two ends. CDR3 protein: CASSTWATRYEQYF. The CDR3 DNA reads TGTGCCAGCAGCACTTGGGCGACCCGCTACGAGCAGTACTTC.

This chain links TRBV2 with TRBJ1-1; D is ambiguous. The germline V gene has CDR1 SNHLY and CDR2 FYNNEI. V was cut by 6 bases and J by 8 bases, with 7 bases left in between. The CDR3 sequence is 10 residues long. CDR3 region: CASSVLEAFF. CDR3 sequence (DNA): TGTGCCAGCAGCGTCTTAGAAGCTTTCTTT.

This clone was counted once. This chain uses TRBV7-9 with TRBJ1-1, with TRBD1 as a possible D gene (5 bases). Germline V gene data show CDR1 as SEHNR and CDR2 as FQNEAQ (reference sequence). This CDR3 contains 13 residues. V was clipped by 5 bases and J by 6 bases, with 13 bases between them. CDR3 loop: CASSKEAGAEAFF. The CDR3 nucleotides read TGTGCCAGCAGCAAAGAGGCGGGGGCTGAAGCTTTCTTT.

The chain employs TRBV7-2 and TRBJ2-3; 8 bases agree with TRBD2. This CDR3 spans 14 amino acids. Germline V gene data show CDR1 as SGHTA and CDR2 as FQGNSA. V lost 3 bases and J lost 2; bases outside the gene matches: 1. CDR3 sequence: CASSFGGDTDTQYF. The CDR3, as DNA: TGTGCCAGCAGCTTCGGGGGGGACACAGATACGCAGTATTTT.

CDR3: CASSSLWDSGGRSAETQYF. CDR3 nucleotide sequence: TGCGCCAGCAGCTCGCTTTGGGATAGCGGGGGAAGATCGGCGGAGACCCAGTACTTC. This chain connects TRBV5-1 to TRBJ2-5, with 9 bases matching TRBD2. Germline V gene lookup returns CDR1 SGHRS and CDR2 YFSETQ. The CDR3 consists of 19 residues. Trimming cost V 3 bases and J 5 bases; bases outside gene matches: 20.

V gene TRBV19 combines with J gene TRBJ2-2; TRBD2 agrees at 12 bases. The V gene end was trimmed by 3 bases and the J gene end by 6 bases; junction bases not matched to a gene: 17. The CDR3 has 20 residues. Germline-derived CDR1 and CDR2 are LNHDA and SQIVND (reference sequence). CDR3 coding DNA: TGTGCCAGTAGTATTTGGGGAGGACTAGCGGGACGCAGTAGGGCCGGGGAGCTGTTTTTT. Residues: CASSIWGGLAGRSRAGELFF.

This chain links TRBV10-3 with TRBJ1-1, with 8 bases lining up with TRBD1. The CDR3 runs 14 residues. Trimming removed 6 bases from V and 5 bases from J; junction bases left unmatched: 8. Germline CDR1 reads ENHRY; CDR2 reads SYGVKD. The CDR3 DNA sequence: TGTGCCATCAGAACTGGACAGGGAGGGACTGAAGCTTTCTTT. Translation gives CAIRTGQGGTEAFF.